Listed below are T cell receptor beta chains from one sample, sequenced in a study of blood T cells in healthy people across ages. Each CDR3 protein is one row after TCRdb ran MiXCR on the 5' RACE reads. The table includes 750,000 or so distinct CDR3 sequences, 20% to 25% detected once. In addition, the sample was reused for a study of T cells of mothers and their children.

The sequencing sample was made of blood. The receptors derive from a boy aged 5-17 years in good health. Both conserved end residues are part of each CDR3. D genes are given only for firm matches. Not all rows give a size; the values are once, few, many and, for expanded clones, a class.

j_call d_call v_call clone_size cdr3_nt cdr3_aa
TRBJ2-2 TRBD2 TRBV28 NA TGTGCCAGCAGTCCAGGGACTAGTAGGAGAGAGCTGTTTTTT CASSPGTSRRELFF
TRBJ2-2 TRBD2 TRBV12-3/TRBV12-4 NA TGTGCCAGCTCGTATTGGTGGGAGCGGGAGATGTCCGGGGAGCTGTTTTTT CASSYWWEREMSGELFF
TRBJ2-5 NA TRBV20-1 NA TGCAGTGCTAGGGGCTCTAAAGGCAGGGCAGTAGAGACCCAGTACTTC CSARGSKGRAVETQYF
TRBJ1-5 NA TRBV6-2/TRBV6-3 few TGTGCCAGCAGCCTAATCAGGGAAGGCAGCAATCAGCCCCAGCATTTT CASSLIREGSNQPQHF
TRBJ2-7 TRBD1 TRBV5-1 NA TGCGCCAGCAGCTTGGGGGGGACAGGGATGTACGAGCAGTACTTC CASSLGGTGMYEQYF
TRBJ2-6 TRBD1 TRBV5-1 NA TGCGCCAGCAGCGCGGCCTGGACAGGGGGCGTATCTGGGGCCAACGTCCTGACTTTC CASSAAWTGGVSGANVLTF
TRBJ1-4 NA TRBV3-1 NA TGTGCCAGCAGCCAAGCCGGGGGCGTGGAAAAACTGTTTTTT CASSQAGGVEKLFF
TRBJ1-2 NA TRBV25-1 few TGTGCCAGCAGTGAGGGTGGGAGTAGAGTCTATGGCTACACCTTC CASSEGGSRVYGYTF
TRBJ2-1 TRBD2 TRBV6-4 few TGTGCCAGCAGCTTAGAGACTAGCGGGATCATCAATGAGCAGTTCTTC CASSLETSGIINEQFF
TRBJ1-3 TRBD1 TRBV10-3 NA TGTGCCATCAGAGAACAGGGGCTCTCTGGAAACACCATATATTTT CAIREQGLSGNTIYF
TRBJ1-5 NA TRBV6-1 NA TGTGCCAGCATTGAGGGGTTTAATCAGCCCCAGCATTTT CASIEGFNQPQHF
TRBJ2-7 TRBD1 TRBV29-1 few TGCAGCGTTCGGACAGGGACCTACGAGCAGTACTTC CSVRTGTYEQYF
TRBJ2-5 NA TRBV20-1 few TGCAGTGCTAGGGGGGGACAGCAAGAGACCCAGTACTTC CSARGGQQETQYF
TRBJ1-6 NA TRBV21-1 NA TGTGCCAGCAGCAAAGTCGGCAGATTGAGTTACTCCTATAATTCACCCCTCCACTTT CASSKVGRLSYSYNSPLHF
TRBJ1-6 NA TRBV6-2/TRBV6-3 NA TGTGCCAGCAGAGCCTTGGGGTTCTACTCACCCCTCCACTTT CASRALGFYSPLHF
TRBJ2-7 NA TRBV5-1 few TGCGCCAGCAGCTTGGACGGATTCGCCTACGAGCAGTACTTC CASSLDGFAYEQYF
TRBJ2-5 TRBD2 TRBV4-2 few TGTGCCAGCAGCCCGGGACTAGTCCAAGAGACCCAGTACTTC CASSPGLVQETQYF
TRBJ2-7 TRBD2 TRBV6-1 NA TGTGCCAGAAGTGAAAATCCCGTGGGACTAGCGGGCTCCTACGAGCAGTACTTC CARSENPVGLAGSYEQYF